This TCR beta chain came from a study of CD8 T cells in Susac syndrome. V was cut by 0 bases and J by 1 base, with 4 bases left in between. The CDR3 sequence is 13 residues long. Germline V gene lookup returns CDR1 GTSNPN and CDR2 SVGIG (reference sequence). An input of about 0.45 to 1 ug of RNA was subjected to reverse transcription using random hexamers. One entry per CDR3 protein, called by TCRdb with MiXCR from the immunoSEQ multiplex PCR reads. The sample includes hundreds of thousands of distinct CDR3 sequences, around 84% of them seen just once. TEMRA cells were FACS-enriched, while CD8+ and CD4+ T cells were negatively isolated.

The sequence derives from a human donor with multiple sclerosis. The V and J genes are TRBV30 and TRBJ1-3; D is unresolved. Sequencing was done on a sample of CD8+ T cells from PBMCs. The CDR3: CAWSVDSGNTIYF. The CDR3 DNA follows: TGTGCCTGGAGTGTAGATTCTGGAAACACCATATATTTT.